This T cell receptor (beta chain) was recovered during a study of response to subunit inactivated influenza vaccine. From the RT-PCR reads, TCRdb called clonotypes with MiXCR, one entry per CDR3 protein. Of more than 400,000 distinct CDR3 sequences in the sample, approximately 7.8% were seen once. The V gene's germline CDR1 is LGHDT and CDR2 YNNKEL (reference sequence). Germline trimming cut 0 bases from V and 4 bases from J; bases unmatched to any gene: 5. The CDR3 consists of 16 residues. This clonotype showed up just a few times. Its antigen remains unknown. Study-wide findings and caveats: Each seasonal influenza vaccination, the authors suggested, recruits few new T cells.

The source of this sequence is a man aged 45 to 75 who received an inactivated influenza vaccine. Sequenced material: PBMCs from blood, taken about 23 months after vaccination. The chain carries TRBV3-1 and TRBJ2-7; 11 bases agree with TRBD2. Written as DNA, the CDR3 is TGTGCCAGCAGCCAAGAAGTTCTAGCGGGAGGTTACGAGCAGTACTTC. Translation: CASSQEVLAGGYEQYF.